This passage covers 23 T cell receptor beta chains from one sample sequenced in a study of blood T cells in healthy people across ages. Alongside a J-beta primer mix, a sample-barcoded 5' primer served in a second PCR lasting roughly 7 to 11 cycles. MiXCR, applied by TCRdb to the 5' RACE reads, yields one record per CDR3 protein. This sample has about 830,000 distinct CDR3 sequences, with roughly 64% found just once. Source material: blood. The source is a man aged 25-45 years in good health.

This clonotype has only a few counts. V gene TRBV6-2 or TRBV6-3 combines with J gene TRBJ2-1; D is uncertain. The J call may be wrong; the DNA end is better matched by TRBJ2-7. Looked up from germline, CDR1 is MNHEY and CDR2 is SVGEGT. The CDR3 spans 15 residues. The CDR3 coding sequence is TGTGCCAGCAGTTACTCGACCGCGCGCTCCTACGAGCAGTACTTC. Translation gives CASSYSTARSYEQYF.

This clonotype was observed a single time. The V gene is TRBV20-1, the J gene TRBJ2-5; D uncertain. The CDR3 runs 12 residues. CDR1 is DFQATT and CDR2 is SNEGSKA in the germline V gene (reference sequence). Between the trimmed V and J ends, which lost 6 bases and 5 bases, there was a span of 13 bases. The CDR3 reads CSALFGAETQYF. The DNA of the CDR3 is TGCAGTGCCCTTTTTGGTGCGGAGACCCAGTACTTC.

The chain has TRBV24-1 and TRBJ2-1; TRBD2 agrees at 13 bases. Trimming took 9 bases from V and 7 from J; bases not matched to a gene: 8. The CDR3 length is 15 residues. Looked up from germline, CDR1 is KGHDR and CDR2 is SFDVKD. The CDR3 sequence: CATGRTSGSNNEQFF. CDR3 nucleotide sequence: TGTGCCACCGGCAGGACTAGCGGGAGCAATAATGAGCAGTTCTTC.

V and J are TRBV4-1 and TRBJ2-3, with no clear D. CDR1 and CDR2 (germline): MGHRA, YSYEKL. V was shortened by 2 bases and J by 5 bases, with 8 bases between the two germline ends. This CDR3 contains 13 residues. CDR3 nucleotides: TGCGCCAGCAGCCAACCGATGTTAGATACGCAGTATTTT. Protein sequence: CASSQPMLDTQYF.

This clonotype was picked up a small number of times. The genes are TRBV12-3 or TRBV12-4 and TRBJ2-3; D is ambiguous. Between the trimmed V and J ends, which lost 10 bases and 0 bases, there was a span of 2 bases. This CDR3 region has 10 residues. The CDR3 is CATSTDTQYF. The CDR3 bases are TGTGCCACCAGCACAGATACGCAGTATTTT.

The CDR3: CASSVAGAGVSNNEQFF. The DNA for the CDR3 is TGTGCCAGCAGCGTAGCCGGAGCGGGAGTATCCAACAATGAGCAGTTCTTC. The rearrangement links TRBV9 to TRBJ2-1; 8 bases are a match to TRBD2. The CDR3 has 17 amino acids. The germline CDR1 and CDR2 sequences are SGDLS and YYNGEE. V dropped 0 bases and J dropped 5; count of bases not matched to a gene: 10.

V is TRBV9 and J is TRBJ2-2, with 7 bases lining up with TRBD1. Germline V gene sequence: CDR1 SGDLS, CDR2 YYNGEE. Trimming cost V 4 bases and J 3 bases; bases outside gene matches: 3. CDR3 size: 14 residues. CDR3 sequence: CASSRDSHTGELFF. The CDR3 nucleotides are TGTGCCAGCAGCCGGGACAGCCACACCGGGGAGCTGTTTTTT.

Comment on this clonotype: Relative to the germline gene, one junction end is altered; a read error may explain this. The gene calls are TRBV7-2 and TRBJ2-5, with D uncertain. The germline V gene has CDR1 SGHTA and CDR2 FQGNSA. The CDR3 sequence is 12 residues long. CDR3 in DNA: TGTGCCGGCAGCTTACTCCAAGAGACCCAGTACTTC. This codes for CAGSLLQETQYF.

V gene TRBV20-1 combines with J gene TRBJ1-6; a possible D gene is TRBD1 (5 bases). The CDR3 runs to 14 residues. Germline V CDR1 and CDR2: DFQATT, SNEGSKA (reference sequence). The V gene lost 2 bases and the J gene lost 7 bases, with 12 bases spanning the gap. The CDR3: CSARQGWGNSPLHF. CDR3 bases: TGCAGTGCTAGACAGGGCTGGGGGAATTCACCCCTCCACTTT.

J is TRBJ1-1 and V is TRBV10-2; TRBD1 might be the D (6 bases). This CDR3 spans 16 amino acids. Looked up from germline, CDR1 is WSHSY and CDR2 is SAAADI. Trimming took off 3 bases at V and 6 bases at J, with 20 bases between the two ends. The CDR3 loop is CASSDPREGGIPEAFF. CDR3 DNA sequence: TGCGCCAGCAGTGACCCCAGAGAGGGGGGGATCCCTGAAGCTTTCTTT.

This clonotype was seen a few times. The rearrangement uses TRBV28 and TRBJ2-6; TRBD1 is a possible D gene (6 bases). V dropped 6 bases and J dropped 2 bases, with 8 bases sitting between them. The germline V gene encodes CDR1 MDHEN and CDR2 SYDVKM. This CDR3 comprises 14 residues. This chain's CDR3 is CASSSGAGANVLTF. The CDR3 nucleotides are TGTGCCAGCAGCTCAGGGGCTGGGGCCAACGTCCTGACTTTC. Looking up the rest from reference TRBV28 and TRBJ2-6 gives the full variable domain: DVKVTQSSRYLVKRTGEKVFLECVQDMDHENMFWYRQDPGLGLRLIYFSYDVKMKEKGDIPEGYSVSREKKERFSLILESASTNQTSMYLCASSSGAGANVLTFGAGSRLTVL.

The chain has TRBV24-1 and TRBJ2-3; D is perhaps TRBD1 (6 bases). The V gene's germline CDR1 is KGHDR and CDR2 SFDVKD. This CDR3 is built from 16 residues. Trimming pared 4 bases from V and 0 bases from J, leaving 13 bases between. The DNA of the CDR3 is TGTGCCACCAGTGAATCCACAGGGTTCAGCACAGATACGCAGTATTTT. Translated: CATSESTGFSTDTQYF.

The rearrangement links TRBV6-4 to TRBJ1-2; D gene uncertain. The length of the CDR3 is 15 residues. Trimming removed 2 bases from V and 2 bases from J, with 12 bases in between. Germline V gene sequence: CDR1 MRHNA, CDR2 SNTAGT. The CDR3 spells CASSDDPSSNYGYTF. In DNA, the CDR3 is TGTGCCAGCAGTGACGACCCGAGCTCAAACTATGGCTACACCTTC.

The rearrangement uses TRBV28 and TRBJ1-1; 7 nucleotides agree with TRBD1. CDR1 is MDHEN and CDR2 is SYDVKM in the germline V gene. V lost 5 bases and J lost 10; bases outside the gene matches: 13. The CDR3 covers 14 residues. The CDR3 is CASSISTGQGGAFF. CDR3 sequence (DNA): TGTGCCAGCAGTATTTCGACAGGGCAGGGGGGAGCTTTCTTT.

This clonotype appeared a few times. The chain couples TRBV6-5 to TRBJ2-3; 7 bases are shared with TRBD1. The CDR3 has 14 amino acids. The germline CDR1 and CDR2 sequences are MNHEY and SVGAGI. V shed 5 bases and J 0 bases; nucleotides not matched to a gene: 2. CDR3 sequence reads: CASSRDSSTDTQYF. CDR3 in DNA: TGTGCCAGCAGTCGGGACAGTAGCACAGATACGCAGTATTTT.

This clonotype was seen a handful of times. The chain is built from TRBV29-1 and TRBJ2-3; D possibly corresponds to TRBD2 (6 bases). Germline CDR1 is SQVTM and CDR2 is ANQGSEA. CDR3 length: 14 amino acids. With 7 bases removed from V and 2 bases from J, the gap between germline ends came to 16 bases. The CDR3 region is CSGFGGPITDTQYF. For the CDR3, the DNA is TGCAGCGGTTTCGGGGGACCTATCACAGATACGCAGTATTTT.

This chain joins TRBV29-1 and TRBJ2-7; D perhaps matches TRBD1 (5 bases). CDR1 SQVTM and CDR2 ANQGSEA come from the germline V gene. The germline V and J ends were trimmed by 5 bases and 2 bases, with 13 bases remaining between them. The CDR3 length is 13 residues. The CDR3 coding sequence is TGCAGCGTTCGGACAACCGCGGCCTACGAGCAGTACTTC. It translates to CSVRTTAAYEQYF.

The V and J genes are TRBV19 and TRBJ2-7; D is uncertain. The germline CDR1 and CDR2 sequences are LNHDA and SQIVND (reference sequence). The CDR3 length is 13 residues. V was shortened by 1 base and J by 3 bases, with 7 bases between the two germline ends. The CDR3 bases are TGTGCCAGTAGTATAGGAGGTAACTACGAGCAGTACTTC. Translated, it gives CASSIGGNYEQYF.

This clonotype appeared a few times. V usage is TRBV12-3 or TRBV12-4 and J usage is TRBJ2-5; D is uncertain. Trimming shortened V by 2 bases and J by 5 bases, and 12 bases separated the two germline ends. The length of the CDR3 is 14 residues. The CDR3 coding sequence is TGTGCCAGCAGTTTATTCCGCCCGAGGGAGACCCAGTACTTC. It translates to CASSLFRPRETQYF.

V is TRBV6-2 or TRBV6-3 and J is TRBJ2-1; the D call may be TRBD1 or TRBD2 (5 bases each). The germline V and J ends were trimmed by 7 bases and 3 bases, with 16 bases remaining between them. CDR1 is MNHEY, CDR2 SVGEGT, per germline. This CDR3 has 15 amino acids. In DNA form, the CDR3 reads TGTGCCAGCACCCAGTGGGGGTTAGGCTACAATGAGCAGTTCTTC. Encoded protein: CASTQWGLGYNEQFF.

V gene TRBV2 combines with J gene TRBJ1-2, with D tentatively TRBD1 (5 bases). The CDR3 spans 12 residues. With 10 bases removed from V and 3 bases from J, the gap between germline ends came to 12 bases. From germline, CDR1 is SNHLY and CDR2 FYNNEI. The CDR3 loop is CANGAGDYGYTF. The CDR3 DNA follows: TGTGCCAACGGGGCGGGGGACTATGGCTACACCTTC.

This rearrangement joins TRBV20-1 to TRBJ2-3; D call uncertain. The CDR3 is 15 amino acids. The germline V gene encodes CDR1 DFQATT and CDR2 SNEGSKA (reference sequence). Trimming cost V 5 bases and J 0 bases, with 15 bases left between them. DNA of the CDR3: TGCAGTGCTGAAACTCAAGAAATTAGCACAGATACGCAGTATTTT. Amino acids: CSAETQEISTDTQYF.

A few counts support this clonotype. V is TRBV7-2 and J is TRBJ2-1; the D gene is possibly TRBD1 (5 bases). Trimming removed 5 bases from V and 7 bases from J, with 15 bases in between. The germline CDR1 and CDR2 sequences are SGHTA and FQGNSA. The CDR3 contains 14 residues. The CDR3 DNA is TGTGCCAGCAGCCCCCAGGGTTCAATAAATGAGCAGTTCTTC. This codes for CASSPQGSINEQFF.